This T cell receptor beta chain was documented in a study of blood T cells in healthy people across ages. The CDR3 has 12 amino acids. Germline CDR1 and CDR2: SGHRS and YFSETQ. Of note for this clonotype: Its antigen is still unknown.

A second PCR of roughly 7 to 11 cycles used a sample-barcoded 5' primer and a J-beta primer mix. Sequencing yielded, for each sample, at least 2.5 million paired-end reads carrying CDR3. TCRdb re-called the 5' RACE reads through MiXCR, storing one row per CDR3 protein. The data contain some 1,000,000 distinct CDR3 sequences, approximately 25% of them seen just once; the ten biggest clones take up approximately 0.71%. Regarding the study as a whole: A roughly linear age-dependent decrease characterized TCR beta diversity per million T cells. CMV status of donors was unknown, possibly confounding expanded clonotype changes.

These records were also assigned to another study, of T cells of mothers and their children.

This TCR derives from a girl aged 2-15 years in good health. The sequencing sample was made of blood. The chain has TRBV5-1 and TRBJ2-5; D may be TRBD2 (6 bases). Matching the DNA end better, TRBJ2-7 makes the J call doubtful. The CDR3 DNA sequence: TGCGCCAGCAGAGTGATAGCGGACGAGCAGTACTTC. As protein: CASRVIADEQYF.